Listed below are T cell receptor beta chains from one sample, sequenced in a study of T cell repertoires in cytomegalovirus infection. TCRdb redid the calling of the reads with MiXCR, one entry per CDR3 protein. The table lists about 920,000 distinct CDR3 sequences, roughly 31% of them singletons. Their specific antigens are unknown. The sample consisted of cultured CD8+ T cells from PBMCs, taken from culture after CMV antigen stimulation. The receptor source for this set is a human donor in good health (CMV status not recorded). Some clones in this sample may be carry-over from other donors' samples. Each CDR3 is given with its conserved first and last residue. D genes are given only for firm matches. A clone size is listed for some rows: how often the clone was seen (once, few, many), or a class if it is expanded.

v_gene,len,j_gene,d_gene,abundance,CDR3aa,CDR3nt
TRBV7-8,12,TRBJ2-5,-,few,CASYQAGETQYF,TGTGCCAGCTACCAGGCAGGAGAGACCCAGTACTTC
TRBV7-9,13,TRBJ1-4,-,few,CATTQGANEKLFF,TGTGCCACCACCCAGGGAGCTAATGAAAAACTGTTTTTT
TRBV15,14,TRBJ1-1,TRBD1,few,CATSRKQGATEAFF,TGTGCCACCAGCAGAAAACAGGGGGCTACTGAAGCTTTCTTT
TRBV5-4,16,TRBJ1-2,-,-,CASSLGSGPSNYGYTF,TGTGCCAGCAGCTTGGGGTCCGGACCTTCTAACTATGGCTACACCTTC
TRBV7-6,16,TRBJ1-1,-,many,CASSLDPGLVNTEAFF,TGTGCCAGCAGCTTAGATCCGGGTTTAGTGAACACTGAAGCTTTCTTT
TRBV20-1,20,TRBJ2-3,TRBD1,-,CSARAPWGQGRATGTDTQYF,TGCAGTGCTAGAGCCCCCTGGGGACAGGGGAGGGCAACTGGCACAGATACGCAGTATTTT
TRBV15,12,TRBJ2-1,-,-,CATSRGGNEQFF,TGTGCCACCAGCAGAGGCGGGAATGAGCAGTTCTTC
TRBV7-2,14,TRBJ1-3,-,-,CASSFLGIGNTIYF,TGTGCCAGCAGCTTTTTGGGGATCGGAAACACCATATATTTT
TRBV5-4,12,TRBJ1-2,TRBD1,-,CVSKEGARGYTF,TGTGTCAGCAAAGAGGGGGCCCGTGGCTACACCTTC
TRBV7-8,11,TRBJ1-4,-,-,CASSGGREMFF,TGTGCCAGCAGCGGGGGACGAGAAATGTTTTTT
TRBV7-6,14,TRBJ2-3,TRBD1,many,CASSPRTGPDTQYF,TGTGCCAGCAGCCCAAGGACAGGGCCAGATACGCAGTATTTT
TRBV6-5,14,TRBJ2-5,TRBD1,-,CASSTRGPQETQYF,TGTGCCAGCAGTACTAGGGGGCCCCAGGAGACCCAGTACTTC
TRBV27,16,TRBJ1-1,-,-,CASSPLHVSRESEAFF,TGTGCCAGCAGTCCTCTCCACGTCTCCAGGGAGTCTGAAGCTTTCTTT
TRBV5-6,15,TRBJ1-1,TRBD1,-,CASSWDRIMNTEAFF,TGTGCCAGCAGCTGGGACAGAATTATGAACACTGAAGCTTTCTTT
TRBV28,16,TRBJ1-3,TRBD1,few,CASSPQGVYSGNTIYF,TGTGCCAGCAGCCCCCAGGGGGTCTACTCTGGAAACACCATATATTTT
TRBV4-3,16,TRBJ1-1,TRBD1,once,CASSQAPGQGASEAFF,TGCGCCAGCAGCCAAGCGCCGGGACAGGGGGCATCTGAAGCTTTCTTT
TRBV4-3,18,TRBJ2-2,-,few,CASSHMGGVQGGTGELFF,TGCGCCAGCAGCCATATGGGGGGTGTACAGGGAGGTACCGGGGAGCTGTTTTTT
TRBV5-1,16,TRBJ1-4,-,-,CASSLGAVTTNEKLFF,TGCGCCAGCAGCTTGGGTGCAGTTACAACTAATGAAAAACTGTTTTTT
TRBV2,13,TRBJ2-7,-,few,CASSEVGTYEQYF,TGTGCCAGCAGTGAAGTGGGAACCTACGAGCAGTACTTC
TRBV27,17,TRBJ2-6,TRBD1,-,CATYGQGVSSGANVLTF,TGTGCCACCTACGGGCAGGGGGTAAGCTCTGGGGCCAACGTCCTGACTTTC
TRBV6-6,15,TRBJ2-1,TRBD1,few,CASSYSGGPLHEQFF,TGTGCCAGCAGTTACTCAGGGGGCCCTCTCCATGAGCAGTTCTTC
TRBV28,15,TRBJ1-2,TRBD1,-,CASSLDFDRVYGYTF,TGTGCCAGCAGTTTAGATTTCGACAGGGTCTATGGCTACACCTTC